Listed below are T cell receptor beta chains from one sample, sequenced in a study of OX40 agonist ivuxolimab in advanced cancers. TCRdb's table, derived via immunoSEQ multiplex PCR, lists solely in-frame clones and lacks some. Seen here are approximately 49,000 clones, 85% observed once, and the top ten hold approximately 20%. Source: CD4+ or CD8+ T cells sorted from blood, taken in a trial of the OX40 agonist ivuxolimab. All receptors come from an adult with an advanced solid tumor such as melanoma, head and neck, liver or kidney cancer. The CDR3 runs from the conserved cysteine through the conserved F or W.

V gene	CDR3 length	J gene	CDR3 protein
TRBV11-2	13	TRBJ1-2	CASSPGGGVGYTF
TRBV5-4	15	TRBJ2-1	CASSLDRDLHNEQFF
TRBV4-3	17	TRBJ1-2	CASSQAWKTHSEYGYTF
TRBV5-6	13	TRBJ1-5	CASSLGGGQPQHF
TRBV7-8	15	TRBJ2-1	CASSLEVGVYNEQFF
TRBV6-6	13	TRBJ2-1	CASSSGWGNEQFF
TRBV27	14	TRBJ2-5	CASSLRGIQETQYF
TRBV4-2	17	TRBJ2-1	CASSQEPLANNYNEQFF
TRBV29-1	13	TRBJ2-7	CSVVQGTSYEQYF
TRBV30	13	TRBJ1-4	CAWDGRVNEKLFF